This T cell receptor beta chain is from a study of T-cell reconstitution after alpha-beta-depleted transplantation in children. Whole-study results and caveats: Reportedly, alpha-beta T cells present about two months post-transplant originated from several hundred expanded clones of graft origin. A year post-transplant, T-cell counts and diversity derived mostly from newly produced T cells.

The CDR3 has 15 amino acids. The V end lost 1 base, the J end lost 1 base, and 11 bases lay between the germline ends. Unique molecular identifiers were incorporated when the TCRbeta library was constructed. Each CDR3 protein gets one entry after TCRdb re-called the PCR reads with MiXCR. The sample records about 490,000 distinct CDR3 sequences, 10% being singletons. There are many counts of this clonotype. Antigen: not known. The sample here was PBMCs, taken before TCRalphabeta/CD19-depleted stem cell transplant. The sequence came from a child aged 2-15 years with inherited bone marrow failure, due to receive a stem cell transplant. The V gene is TRBV12-3 or TRBV12-4, the J gene TRBJ2-7; D may be TRBD1 or TRBD2 (6 bases each). The CDR3 DNA is TGTGCCAGCAGTTTAGACCAGGGGACTTCCTACGAGCAGTACTTC. It translates to CASSLDQGTSYEQYF.